Following are 29 T cell receptor beta chains from one sample sequenced in a study of regulatory T cells in long-lasting Graves disease. Building the TCR beta libraries relied on iRepertoire HTBI primers, and CDR3 regions underwent Arm-PCR. Using its own MiXCR run on the multiplex PCR reads, TCRdb lists one record per CDR3 protein. The table lists about 530,000 distinct CDR3 sequences, 15% to 20% of them singletons. Time point: newly diagnosed GD, antithyroid drugs for less than 3 months. PBMC-derived RNA was used for the TCR library. These same records also appear under a second study, on T cells in Graves' hyperthyroidism and ophthalmopathy.

This specimen consisted of peripheral blood mononuclear cells (PBMCs), obtained at new diagnosis, from a patient treated with antithyroid drugs. The source of these receptors is a woman aged 40-60 years with Graves disease.

With respect to this clonotype: Since a much larger clone is just one base distant, this may be a read error. CDR3 DNA: TGTGCCAGCAGGGGACAGGGGACCTACGAGCAGTACTTC. Its protein is CASRGQGTYEQYF. This chain links TRBV25-1 with TRBJ2-7, with 10 bases fitting TRBD1. The CDR3 is made up of 13 amino acids. Trimming removed 6 bases from V and 2 bases from J; junction bases left unmatched: 1. Germline-derived CDR1 and CDR2 are MGHDK and SYGVNS.

This clonotype was observed at least ten times. CDR3 loop: CASSEDRGYEQYF. The CDR3 region has the DNA TGCGCCAGCAGCGAGGACAGGGGTTACGAGCAGTACTTC. This chain uses TRBV5-1 with TRBJ2-7, with 9 nucleotides matching TRBD1. Germline-derived CDR1 and CDR2 are SGHRS and YFSETQ. CDR3 length: 13 residues. The trim removed 4 bases at V and 4 bases at J, leaving 3 bases unmatched.

This clonotype was counted many times. The chain joins TRBV12-3 or TRBV12-4 to TRBJ2-7; 9 nucleotides line up with TRBD1. The trim removed 7 bases at V and 2 bases at J, leaving 18 bases unmatched. The CDR3 contains 18 residues. The CDR3 spells CASTHRPLGTGTTYEQYF. For the CDR3, the DNA is TGTGCCAGCACCCACAGACCCCTCGGGACAGGGACAACCTACGAGCAGTACTTC.

As for this clonotype: A much larger clonotype is one base distant, so this may be a read error. The final CDR3 position lacks the conserved phenylalanine or tryptophan, pointing to a likely read error. The chain links TRBV5-1 to TRBJ1-4; no reliable D call. Trimming left V 1 base short and J 0 bases short, with 7 bases between. There are 15 residues in the CDR3. Germline V lookup: CDR1 SGHRS, CDR2 YFSETQ. Here the CDR3 reads CASSLHAATNEKLFL. The CDR3 DNA is TGCGCCAGCAGCTTGCACGCAGCAACTAATGAAAAACTGTTTCTT.

The CDR3 bases are TGTGCCAGCAGCCGCCTTAGCGGGGCTAGTAGCACCTTC. It specifies CASSRLSGASSTF. The V call is TRBV11-2, the J call TRBJ1-2; possible D gene TRBD1, 5 bases. Germline CDR1 is SGHAT and CDR2 is FQNNGV. V dropped 5 bases and J dropped 13 bases, with 20 bases sitting between them. The CDR3 length is 13 residues. The full variable domain, rest sourced from reference TRBV11-2 and TRBJ1-2, is EAGVAQSPRYKIIEKRQSVAFWCNPISGHATLYWYQQILGQGPKLLIQFQNNGVVDDSQLPKDRFSAERLKGVDSTLKIQPAKLEDSAVYLCASSRLSGASSTFGSGTRLTVV.

This clonotype was counted ten times or more. The rearrangement joins TRBV20-1 to TRBJ2-3, with 7 positions matching TRBD2. Germline V gives CDR1 DFQATT, CDR2 SNEGSKA (reference sequence). J was trimmed by 0 bases and V by 5 bases; bases with no gene match: 8. This CDR3 contains 15 residues. The DNA for the CDR3 is TGCAGTGCTGCTTCGACTAGCCCGAGCACAGATACGCAGTATTTT. It codes for CSAASTSPSTDTQYF.

The chain joins TRBV3-1 to TRBJ2-2; the D gene is possibly TRBD1 (5 bases). V was clipped by 4 bases and J by 0 bases, with 18 bases between them. From germline, CDR1 is LGHDT and CDR2 YNNKEL (reference sequence). There are 18 residues in the CDR3. The CDR3 DNA sequence: TGTGCCAGCAGCCCACGAGGAATTAGCAGGGCGAACACCGGGGAGCTGTTTTTT. Translated, it gives CASSPRGISRANTGELFF.

This chain links TRBV5-1 with TRBJ1-3; 7 bases are shared with TRBD1. The CDR3 spans 15 residues. CDR1 and CDR2 (germline): SGHRS, YFSETQ. V was pared by 0 bases and J by 4 bases, with 4 bases of the junction left unmatched. DNA of the CDR3: TGCGCCAGCAGCTTGGAGACAGGGAAGGGAAACACCATATATTTT. It codes for CASSLETGKGNTIYF.

This clonotype turned up a few times. This chain uses TRBV30 with TRBJ2-1, with TRBD2 identical over 8 bases. Germline V gene data show CDR1 as GTSNPN and CDR2 as SVGIG (reference sequence). Trimming removed 8 bases from V and 5 bases from J; junction bases left unmatched: 8. CDR3 length equals 13 residues. The chain's CDR3 is CARGGGFHNEQFF. CDR3 sequence (DNA): TGTGCCCGGGGGGGGGGATTCCACAATGAGCAGTTCTTC.

There are many counts of this clonotype. The CDR3 here is CAISVPGIRDYGYTF. DNA for the CDR3: TGTGCCATCAGTGTCCCGGGCATACGGGACTATGGCTACACCTTC. The chain combines TRBV10-3 with TRBJ1-2; D is undetermined. Germline CDR1 ENHRY, CDR2 SYGVKD. The V gene lost 4 bases and the J gene lost 3 bases, with 15 bases spanning the gap. This CDR3 is built from 15 residues.

This clonotype was observed many times. The chain combines TRBV18 with TRBJ1-1; the D gene is possibly TRBD1 (5 bases). This CDR3 has 16 residues. Germline CDR1 and CDR2: KGHSH and LQKENI. V gave up 0 bases and J gave up 4 bases, with 15 bases separating them. CDR3 loop: CASSPPHAGWATEAFF. The CDR3 DNA sequence: TGTGCCAGCTCACCACCCCACGCAGGGTGGGCCACTGAAGCTTTCTTT.

The chain uses TRBV6-1 and TRBJ2-5; D might be TRBD2 (6 bases). CDR1 is MNHNS and CDR2 is SASEGT in the germline V gene. This CDR3 comprises 16 residues. The V gene lost 6 bases and the J gene lost 2 bases, with 19 bases spanning the gap. The DNA of the CDR3 is TGTGCCAGCAGCCCACCTGTTCGAGGGAGGCAAGAGACCCAGTACTTC. It is translated as CASSPPVRGRQETQYF.

This clonotype was seen many times. The chain couples TRBV7-9 to TRBJ1-6, with 8 bases lining up with TRBD1. The CDR3 is 16 amino acids. V was pared by 2 bases and J by 8 bases, with 8 bases of the junction left unmatched. Germline assignment: CDR1 SEHNR and CDR2 FQNEAQ (reference sequence). The CDR3 is CASSLSGQGFYSPLHF. CDR3 sequence (DNA): TGTGCCAGCAGCTTATCCGGACAGGGATTTTATTCACCCCTCCACTTT.

The rearrangement uses TRBV6-2 or TRBV6-3 and TRBJ1-1; TRBD1 matches at 7 bases. The CDR3 length is 15 residues. J gave up 3 bases and V 6 bases, and 10 bases lay outside the gene matches. Germline V gives CDR1 MNHEY, CDR2 SVGEGT. CDR3: CASSQEGAGYTEAFF. CDR3 bases: TGTGCCAGCAGCCAAGAGGGGGCCGGGTACACTGAAGCTTTCTTT.

The genes are TRBV7-3 and TRBJ2-2; 9 nucleotides align to TRBD2. Germline assignment: CDR1 SGHTA and CDR2 FQGTGA. Unmatched junction bases numbered 6, after V lost 2 bases and J lost 5 bases. The length of the CDR3 is 16 residues. CDR3 residues: CASSLYAGGSTGELFF. The CDR3 DNA is TGTGCCAGCAGCTTATATGCGGGGGGGAGTACCGGGGAGCTGTTTTTT.

In its sample, this clonotype was seen many times. This sequence joins TRBV2 and TRBJ1-5, with 9 bases matching TRBD1. This CDR3 has 13 residues. Germline V gives CDR1 SNHLY, CDR2 FYNNEI. The J segment lost 9 bases and the V segment lost 6 bases, leaving 6 bases of the junction unmatched. Here the CDR3 reads CASSTGGMWPQHF. In DNA, the CDR3 is TGTGCCAGCAGCACAGGGGGCATGTGGCCCCAGCATTTT.

The sample holds a few counts of this clonotype. DNA of the CDR3: TGCAGCGTTTTAGGACTCCCTTACCTTCGTACAGATACGCAGTATTTT. This codes for CSVLGLPYLRTDTQYF. The rearrangement uses TRBV29-1 and TRBJ2-3; a weak D match, TRBD2 (5 bases). The CDR3 extends over 16 amino acids. Between the trimmed V and J ends, which lost 5 bases and 3 bases, there was a span of 21 bases. Germline V lookup: CDR1 SQVTM, CDR2 ANQGSEA.

The rearrangement uses TRBV18 and TRBJ1-2, with TRBD1 as a possible D gene (5 bases). V was clipped by 0 bases and J by 8 bases, with 19 bases between them. From germline, CDR1 is KGHSH and CDR2 LQKENI. The CDR3 runs to 16 residues. CDR3 region: CASSPPTVSRTVGYTF. CDR3 coding DNA: TGTGCCAGCTCACCACCGACAGTCTCCAGAACAGTAGGCTACACCTTC.

This clonotype was seen a few times. The chain is built from TRBV19 and TRBJ2-6, with D perhaps assigned TRBD1 or TRBD2 (5 bases each). Deletions cut 8 bases from V and 4 bases from J, with 12 bases between. Germline loops: CDR1 LNHDA, CDR2 SQIVND (reference sequence). The CDR3 is made up of 14 amino acids. The CDR3 DNA reads TGTGCCAGTTTTCCAGGGAGCGGGGCCAACGTCCTGACTTTC. This encodes CASFPGSGANVLTF.

There are a few counts of this clonotype. At one end the junction does not follow the germline gene, possibly because of a read error. For the CDR3, the DNA is TGTGCCGGCAGTGAAGAATCCTATAGCAATCAGCCCCAGCATTTT. It specifies CAGSEESYSNQPQHF. The chain recombines TRBV2 with TRBJ1-5; D not resolved. The CDR3 totals 15 residues. CDR1 and CDR2 (germline): SNHLY, FYNNEI.

The chain couples TRBV15 to TRBJ2-3, with 11 bases fitting TRBD2. From germline, CDR1 is LNHNV and CDR2 YYDKDF (reference sequence). J lost 4 bases, V lost 0 bases, and 9 bases had no gene match. This CDR3 has 18 residues. The CDR3 sequence is CATSREAGTSGLADTQYF. The CDR3 DNA is TGTGCCACCAGCAGAGAGGCAGGGACTAGCGGTCTAGCAGATACGCAGTATTTT.

The J gene is TRBJ1-5, the V gene TRBV3-1, with 7 bases that match TRBD1. Germline V gene data show CDR1 as LGHDT and CDR2 as YNNKEL (reference sequence). Trimming at V came to 8 bases and at J to 0 bases, leaving 7 bases not matched to a gene. CDR3 size: 15 residues. CDR3 residues: CASGLGQDSNQPQHF. CDR3 coding DNA: TGTGCCAGCGGCCTAGGACAGGATAGCAATCAGCCCCAGCATTTT.

The CDR3 region is CASSPRDSYSNTEAFF. The CDR3 nucleotides read TGTGCCAGTAGTCCCCGGGACAGCTATTCCAACACTGAAGCTTTCTTT. The chain carries TRBV19 and TRBJ1-1, with 7 bases that match TRBD1. Germline V CDR1 and CDR2: LNHDA, SQIVND (reference sequence). This CDR3 has 16 residues. V was clipped by 5 bases and J by 2 bases; unmatched bases: 11.

This clonotype was seen only once. A read error is likely, as this CDR3 ends without the conserved phenylalanine or tryptophan. The chain is built from TRBV12-3 or TRBV12-4 and TRBJ1-5; possible D gene TRBD1, 6 bases. The V gene lost 5 bases and the J gene lost 3 bases, with 14 bases spanning the gap. The CDR3 loop spans 15 amino acids. CDR3 DNA sequence: TGTGCCAGCAGTCCTGGCGGGACAACCAATCAGCCCCAGCATCTT. It encodes CASSPGGTTNQPQHL.

Points on this clonotype: This could be a read error, since a much larger clone is one nucleotide away. This is likely a read error, given that the CDR3 carries no conserved phenylalanine or tryptophan at its end. The gene calls are TRBV3-1 and TRBJ1-4, with a weak D call TRBD1 (5 bases). V lost 1 base, J lost 5 bases, and 14 bases lay in between. The germline V gene encodes CDR1 LGHDT and CDR2 YNNKEL (reference sequence). The CDR3 is made up of 16 amino acids. The CDR3 here is CASSQGWGTSNEKLFV. CDR3 nucleotide sequence: TGTGCCAGCAGCCAAGGATGGGGGACCTCGAATGAAAAACTGTTTGTT.

This clonotype was picked up many times. The chain has TRBV27 and TRBJ1-2, with 8 bases that match TRBD1. The CDR3 extends over 13 amino acids. Trimming removed 6 bases from V and 1 base from J; junction bases left unmatched: 1. CDR1 MNHEY and CDR2 SMNVEV come from the germline V gene (reference sequence). Here the CDR3 DNA reads TGTGCCAGCAGGACAGGGGTTAACTATGGCTACACCTTC. It is translated as CASRTGVNYGYTF.

This chain connects TRBV18 to TRBJ2-3; D perhaps matches TRBD2 (6 bases). This CDR3 spans 16 amino acids. Per the germline V gene, CDR1 is KGHSH and CDR2 is LQKENI. Trimming took off 6 bases at V and 0 bases at J, with 16 bases between the two ends. DNA of the CDR3: TGTGCCAGCTCCGGTGTTCTCGGGGGTAGCACAGATACGCAGTATTTT. It is translated as CASSGVLGGSTDTQYF. The full variable domain, in which reference TRBV18 and TRBJ2-3 provide the parts outside the CDR3, is NAGVMQNPRHLVRRRGQEARLRCSPMKGHSHVYWYRQLPEEGLKFMVYLQKENIIDESGMPKERFSAEFPKEGPSILRIQQVVRGDSAAYFCASSGVLGGSTDTQYFGPGTRLTVL.

This chain joins TRBV13 and TRBJ2-7, with 10 bases identical to TRBD2. After removal of 5 bases from V and 4 bases from J, the junction contained 11 bases not matched to a gene. This CDR3 spans 16 amino acids. Germline lookup yields CDR1 PRHDT and CDR2 FYEKMQ (reference sequence). The CDR3 spells CASSPSLSGGLYEQYF. DNA of the CDR3: TGTGCCAGCAGCCCCTCCCTTAGCGGGGGGCTTTACGAGCAGTACTTC.

This clonotype was seen a handful of times. The chain links TRBV7-9 to TRBJ2-7; 8 nucleotides align to TRBD1. Germline V gene sequence: CDR1 SEHNR, CDR2 FQNEAQ (reference sequence). The V gene end was trimmed by 5 bases and the J gene end by 0 bases; junction bases not matched to a gene: 24. The CDR3 is 21 amino acids. The CDR3 DNA is TGTGCCAGCAGCCAGGGGGCCAAGGGAGAATCCAAACCCCGAACCTCCTACGAGCAGTACTTC. This gives the protein CASSQGAKGESKPRTSYEQYF.